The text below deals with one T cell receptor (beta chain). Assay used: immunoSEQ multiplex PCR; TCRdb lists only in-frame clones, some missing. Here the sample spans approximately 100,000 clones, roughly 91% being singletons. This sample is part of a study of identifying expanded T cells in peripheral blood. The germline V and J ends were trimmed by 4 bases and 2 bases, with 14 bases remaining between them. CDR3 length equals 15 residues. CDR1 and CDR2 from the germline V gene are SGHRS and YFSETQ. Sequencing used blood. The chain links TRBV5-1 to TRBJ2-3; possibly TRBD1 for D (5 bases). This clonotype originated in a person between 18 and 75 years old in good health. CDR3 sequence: CASSLSGQYTDTQYF. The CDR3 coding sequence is TGCGCCAGCAGCCTATCAGGACAATACACAGATACGCAGTATTTT.